This record concerns one T cell receptor (beta chain) sequence. The antigen is not known. This sample was taken from a study of Ad26.COV2.S vaccination and SARS-CoV-2 variants. Profiled with immunoSEQ multiplex PCR; TCRdb holds only in-frame clones, not every one. The sample includes a few hundred thousand clones, 80% to 90% of them seen just once. V was pared by 6 bases and J by 5 bases, with 10 bases of the junction left unmatched. CDR3 length: 15 residues. Germline CDR1 SGHRS, CDR2 YFSETQ. As to treatment: 19 received Ad26.COV2.S at low or high dose, single or two shots; 5 received placebo; per-sample allocation not given. Sampling took place 63 days after the first vaccine or placebo injection. Study results and limitations: Measurement of non-spike TCR breadth gave similar results in vaccine and placebo recipients. Total responses of T cells may have been underestimated by the analyses of TCR breadth and depth.

Sequences were derived from peripheral blood, sampled in a trial of Ad26.COV2.S vaccine versus placebo. The TCR originated in a person aged 18-65 years who received the Ad26.COV2.S COVID-19 vaccine or a placebo. The J gene is TRBJ1-1, the V gene TRBV5-1; 10 bases map to TRBD1. This CDR3 reads CASTHRQGAGTEAFF. CDR3 sequence (DNA): TGCGCCAGCACACACCGACAGGGGGCCGGGACTGAAGCTTTCTTT.